This TCR beta chain was recorded in a study of T cells expressing NK-cell markers (dated by TCRdb to about 2020). In terms of the full investigation: TCR beta-chain repertoires were profiled in sorted CD3+CD56+NKG2C+, CD3+CD56+NKG2C- and CD3+CD56-NKG2C+ T-cell subsets from about 8 donors. All eight donors whose samples were sequenced were randomly selected healthy volunteers, three of them men and five women. Illumina HiSeq 2000/2500, MiSeq or NextSeq was used to sequence libraries as 2 x 150 bp reads. Seven of the eight sequenced donors were HCMV-seropositive and one was HCMV-seronegative.

The CDR3 spans 16 residues, from the cysteine through the phenylalanine. No nucleotide data were recorded. Taken from the germline V gene, the CDR1 and CDR2 loops are SGHTA and FQGNSA. TCRdb shows the sequencer as Illumina HiSeq 2000. TCR beta cDNA libraries were prepared using 5'RACE template switching, which introduced a universal primer site and unique molecular identifiers. Priming for cDNA synthesis came from the TCR beta constant segment, and two successive PCR amplification steps followed. As for the original processing: MIGEC was used to demultiplex reads and group reads by UMI, and MiTCR was used to assemble and quantify clonotypes. To exclude erroneous sequences, any TCR cDNA sequence not supported by at least two reads was discarded. The tcR package was used for downstream repertoire analysis, with clonotypes matched between fractions based on CDR3 nucleotide sequence plus V segment. VDJmatch was used to annotate antigen specificity against VDJdb, with one amino acid substitution allowed in CDR3. Each CDR3 protein sequence appears as one entry after TCRdb reprocessed the reads, and no DNA is included. These V and J calls rely on TCRdb rather than the paper's analysis. This sample's clone table shows approximately 550,000 distinct CDR3 sequences. Clones ranked in the top ten supply roughly 3.4% of the sample.

HCMV-specific IgG was detected in serum with a commercial ELISA kit to determine HCMV serostatus. Peripheral blood mononuclear cells were isolated from blood by Ficoll density gradient centrifugation. What the research found in general, with its limitations: In several donors, the dominant CD3+CD56+NKG2C+ clonotypes were among the top 10 CD8+ clonotypes and accounted for 1.0-7.0% of CD8+ T cells. Those dominant clonotypes were again the most abundant among CD3+CD56-NKG2C+ cells in several donors, at roughly 25-65%. It remained unclear whether the expanded NKG2C-expressing T cell clones were specific for HCMV antigens.

Concerning this clonotype: The antigen it binds to is not known.

Recombination linked TRBV7-2 to TRBJ2-3. The sequence came from a man between 18 and 35 years old in good health. Donor details come from another sample of the same person, matched by shared clones. Sequenced input: blood T cells: a sorted CD56 or NKG2C T cell subset, CD4+ or CD8+ T cells, or bulk PBMC T cells (not recorded which). CDR3 sequence: CASSAAFQGNTDTQYF.